These 23 T cell receptor beta chains originate from one sample sequenced in a study of blood T cell repertoires in COVID-19. Only in-frame clones appear in the TCRdb table, and some are missing; sequencing was by immunoSEQ multiplex PCR. Here the sample spans around 370,000 clones, about 88% being singletons. The sequenced sample consisted of PBMCs or T cells enriched from blood (not recorded which). The receptors here all came from a woman between 18 and 30 years old who had recovered from COVID-19.

This clone was counted a single time. The J gene is TRBJ2-7, the V gene TRBV28; maybe TRBD2 (5 bases). Trimming cost V 6 bases and J 0 bases, with 18 bases left between them. The germline CDR1 and CDR2 sequences are MDHEN and SYDVKM. This CDR3 spans 16 amino acids. The CDR3 spells CASRPPGWAGSYEQYF. CDR3 nucleotides: TGTGCCAGCAGACCCCCGGGGTGGGCAGGCTCCTACGAGCAGTACTTC.

V usage is TRBV4-2 and J usage is TRBJ2-5; D ambiguous. This CDR3 is 12 amino acids long. CDR1 is LGHNA, CDR2 YNFKEQ, per germline. V was shortened by 0 bases and J by 5 bases, with 4 bases between the two germline ends. This CDR3 reads CASSQDQETQYF. As DNA, the CDR3 is TGTGCCAGCAGCCAAGATCAGGAGACCCAGTACTTC.

V is TRBV6-6 and J is TRBJ2-5; 7 positions agree with TRBD1. The germline V gene has CDR1 MNHNY and CDR2 SVGAGI (reference sequence). The CDR3 totals 15 residues. The V and J ends lost 6 bases and 4 bases, in that order; junction bases with no gene match: 11. CDR3 residues: CASSPQRTGLETQYF. The CDR3 nucleotides read TGTGCCAGCAGCCCACAAAGGACAGGTTTAGAGACCCAGTACTTC.

This clone was detected only once. The V and J genes are TRBV30 and TRBJ2-5; D is perhaps TRBD1 (5 bases). The CDR3 length is 15 residues. CDR1 is GTSNPN, CDR2 SVGIG, per germline (reference sequence). V lost 2 bases, J lost 5 bases, and 18 bases lay in between. The CDR3 coding sequence is TGTGCCTGGAGTAAGCAAAGGGGCCCCCGCGAGACCCAGTACTTC. Protein sequence: CAWSKQRGPRETQYF.

This rearrangement joins TRBV5-1 to TRBJ2-6; possibly TRBD1 for D (6 bases). The CDR3 contains 15 residues. Germline CDR1 is SGHRS and CDR2 is YFSETQ. With 4 bases removed from V and 4 bases from J, the gap between germline ends came to 12 bases. In nucleotides, the CDR3 is TGCGCCAGCAGCCCGTGGACAGACGGGGCCAACGTCCTGACTTTC. It codes for CASSPWTDGANVLTF.

The V call is TRBV6-1, the J call TRBJ1-1, with D possibly being TRBD1 (5 bases). Germline V CDR1 and CDR2: MNHNS, SASEGT. Trimming took 2 bases from V and 1 from J, leaving 11 bases between them. The CDR3 length is 15 residues. Written as DNA, the CDR3 is TGTGCCAGCAGTGAAAGGGCAGGGCGGAACACTGAAGCTTTCTTT. Amino acid sequence: CASSERAGRNTEAFF.

The chain links TRBV11-3 to TRBJ2-3; TRBD1 agrees at 9 bases. Germline CDR1 is SGHNT and CDR2 is YENEEA. The CDR3 runs 16 residues. J lost 0 bases, V lost 2 bases, and 3 bases had no gene match. In DNA form, the CDR3 reads TGTGCCAGCAGCTTAAGGGACAGGGCTAGCACAGATACGCAGTATTTT. Residues: CASSLRDRASTDTQYF.

This chain connects TRBV21-1 to TRBJ2-2; the table calls TRBD1, which could not be checked here. TRBV21-1 is a pseudogene. The length of the CDR3 is 14 residues. The CDR3 protein is CASSTRVGVGELFF. In nucleotides, the CDR3 is TGTGCCAGCAGCACCAGGGTTGGGGTTGGGGAGCTGTTTTTT.

Comment on this clone: A read error may account for a junction end that differs from germline. The rearrangement joins TRBV7-7 to TRBJ2-5; TRBD1 matches at 8 bases. Germline V lookup: CDR1 SSHAT, CDR2 FNYEAQ (reference sequence). This CDR3 contains 15 residues. The CDR3 here is CASSRGQGGQETQYF. The DNA for the CDR3 is TGTGCTAGCAGCAGAGGACAGGGCGGGCAAGAGACCCAGTACTTC.

V is TRBV19 and J is TRBJ1-1; the D is unclear. The CDR3 totals 14 residues. CDR1 is LNHDA, CDR2 SQIVND, per germline (reference sequence). Between the trimmed V and J ends, which lost 6 bases and 3 bases, there was a span of 14 bases. The CDR3 nucleotides are TGTGCCAGTAGGGCCGCAGTCCCAGACACTGAAGCTTTCTTT. It translates to CASRAAVPDTEAFF.

The rearrangement links TRBV4-3 to TRBJ2-1; 8 bases agree with TRBD2. Germline V lookup: CDR1 LGHNA, CDR2 YSLEER. This CDR3 comprises 15 residues. The J segment lost 2 bases and the V segment lost 5 bases, leaving 5 bases of the junction unmatched. The CDR3 region is CASSGLAGPYNEQFF. The DNA for the CDR3 is TGCGCCAGCAGCGGGCTAGCGGGCCCCTACAATGAGCAGTTCTTC.

The rearrangement joins TRBV11-2 to TRBJ1-1, with D perhaps matching TRBD1 (6 bases). Germline CDR1 reads SGHAT; CDR2 reads FQNNGV. Deletions cut 0 bases from V and 5 bases from J, with 19 bases between. CDR3 length: 17 amino acids. CDR3: CASSLDAWGLGETEAFF. The CDR3 DNA sequence: TGTGCCAGCAGCTTAGATGCGTGGGGGCTAGGGGAAACTGAAGCTTTCTTT.

The V gene is TRBV9, the J gene TRBJ1-2; D is ambiguous. The V gene lost 4 bases and the J gene lost 2 bases, with 12 bases spanning the gap. The CDR3 has 14 residues. Germline CDR1 reads SGDLS; CDR2 reads YYNGEE. DNA of the CDR3: TGTGCCAGCAGCAAACGCACGGTAAACTATGGCTACACCTTC. Translating gives CASSKRTVNYGYTF. Full variable domain (rest looked up from reference TRBV9 and TRBJ1-2): DSGVTQTPKHLITATGQRVTLRCSPRSGDLSVYWYQQSLDQGLQFLIQYYNGEERAKGNILERFSAQQFPDLHSELNLSSLELGDSALYFCASSKRTVNYGYTFGSGTRLTVV.

In this sample, this clone turned up once. The chain uses TRBV12-5 and TRBJ1-1; TRBD1 is a possible D gene (6 bases). The germline CDR1 and CDR2 sequences are LGHNT and FRNRAP. V was clipped by 0 bases and J by 5 bases, with 19 bases between them. CDR3 size: 17 residues. The CDR3 sequence: CASGLVIRTVNPTEAFF. The CDR3 nucleotides are TGTGCTAGTGGTTTGGTAATCCGGACAGTTAATCCTACTGAAGCTTTCTTT.

The chain recombines TRBV18 with TRBJ1-2; TRBD1 agrees at 7 bases. The CDR3 is 16 amino acids. Per the germline V gene, CDR1 is KGHSH and CDR2 is LQKENI. The trim removed 4 bases at V and 1 base at J, leaving 9 bases unmatched. The CDR3 is CASSRSGTAFNYGYTF. For the CDR3, the DNA is TGTGCCAGCTCACGTTCGGGGACAGCTTTTAACTATGGCTACACCTTC. The full variable domain, completed using reference TRBV18 and TRBJ1-2, is NAGVMQNPRHLVRRRGQEARLRCSPMKGHSHVYWYRQLPEEGLKFMVYLQKENIIDESGMPKERFSAEFPKEGPSILRIQQVVRGDSAAYFCASSRSGTAFNYGYTFGSGTRLTVV.

The chain has TRBV19 and TRBJ1-5; D perhaps matches TRBD1 (6 bases). The CDR3 loop spans 14 amino acids. The germline CDR1 and CDR2 sequences are LNHDA and SQIVND (reference sequence). Trimming took 5 bases from V and 5 from J, leaving 13 bases between them. The CDR3, as DNA: TGTGCCAGTAGTCTTTGGGGGGGCGATCAGCCCCAGCATTTT. This translates into CASSLWGGDQPQHF.

The chain combines TRBV6-5 with TRBJ1-1; 10 bases agree with TRBD1. Germline V gene lookup returns CDR1 MNHEY and CDR2 SVGAGI. The CDR3 has 15 amino acids. The V gene end was trimmed by 2 bases and the J gene end by 5 bases; junction bases not matched to a gene: 5. Here the CDR3 DNA reads TGTGCCAGCAGTTACCCTGGACAGGGGGTTACTGAAGCTTTCTTT. Its protein is CASSYPGQGVTEAFF.

The CDR3 here is CAWAEPYTEAFF. The CDR3 nucleotides are TGTGCCTGGGCCGAGCCTTACACTGAAGCTTTCTTT. V usage is TRBV30 and J usage is TRBJ1-1; D uncertain. V was clipped by 5 bases and J by 3 bases, with 10 bases between them. Germline CDR1 and CDR2: GTSNPN and SVGIG (reference sequence). This CDR3 is built from 12 residues.

This sequence joins TRBV4-3 and TRBJ2-1; D not certain. V lost 0 bases and J lost 4, with 10 bases in between. This CDR3 is built from 15 residues. The germline gives CDR1 LGHNA, CDR2 YSLEER. CDR3 DNA: TGCGCCAGCAGCCAAGATGGGCAGAATTACAATGAGCAGTTCTTC. This sequence encodes CASSQDGQNYNEQFF.

The chain employs TRBV11-2 and TRBJ2-5; D is uncertain. Germline CDR1 and CDR2: SGHAT and FQNNGV. Trimming cost V 5 bases and J 2 bases, with 12 bases left between them. This CDR3 comprises 14 residues. The CDR3 DNA is TGTGCCAGCAGCCCTAGACCGCAGCAAGAGACCCAGTACTTC. Translating gives CASSPRPQQETQYF.

A single count supports this clone. This chain connects TRBV5-1 to TRBJ2-5; 8 bases agree with TRBD1. V shed 5 bases, J shed 5 bases, and the junction held 11 bases outside the gene matches. CDR3 length: 15 amino acids. CDR1 SGHRS and CDR2 YFSETQ come from the germline V gene. The CDR3 loop is CASRSGQGFQETQYF. The CDR3 DNA is TGCGCCAGCAGGTCCGGACAGGGTTTTCAGGAGACCCAGTACTTC.

This chain connects TRBV3-1 (or the pseudogene TRBV3-2) to TRBJ1-4; 8 nucleotides line up with TRBD1. Germline CDR1 reads LGHDT; CDR2 reads YNNKEL (reference sequence). The V and J ends lost 4 bases and 7 bases, in that order; junction bases with no gene match: 11. This CDR3 contains 16 residues. The CDR3 region has the DNA TGTGCCAGCAGCCCCGTAGGAACAGGGGGTATTGAAAAACTGTTTTTT. This translates into CASSPVGTGGIEKLFF.

J is TRBJ1-1 and V is TRBV9, with TRBD1 identical over 9 bases. The CDR3 length is 14 residues. The ends lost 4 bases at V and 7 bases at J; junction bases unmatched: 8. The germline CDR1 and CDR2 sequences are SGDLS and YYNGEE. CDR3: CASSPTGQGFEAFF. The CDR3 region has the DNA TGTGCCAGCAGCCCAACGGGACAGGGCTTTGAAGCTTTCTTT.